This T cell receptor beta chain was captured by sequencing in a study of blood T cell repertoires in COVID-19 (dated by TCRdb to 2018 to 2020). Describing the broader study: Samples from collaborators originated in the United States, Italy and Spain and spanned both the acute and convalescent phases of COVID-19. The material from the prospective study consisted of cDNA or gDNA derived from T cells, B-cell-depleted T cells, or PBMCs. Subjects who had been exposed to COVID-19, were actively infected with it, or had recovered from it provided the deeply sampled blood TCRbeta repertoires that made up the dataset. The repertoires were made available in a free public database intended to serve as a resource for research on the immune response to SARS-CoV-2. Samples were obtained from the ongoing ImmuneRACE study (first 160 participants) and from 1,254 subjects provided by 6 global collaborators. A de-identified subject ID, COVID-19 status, age in years and sex were almost always included in the sample metadata. Where HLA class I and class II types were available, the types were taken from metadata supplied by the sample provider, not from assay-based typing. Beyond this particular receptor, the publication reports: Clinical and demographic metadata were provided uncurated, with the amount varying by source and participant.

TCRbeta CDR3 regions were amplified from genomic DNA by means of the immunoSEQ Assay, a bias-controlled multiplex PCR. The published analysis was carried out like this. Nucleated cell counts per sample were estimated from amplification of reference gene primers within the assay. To quantify the absolute abundance of each unique TCRbeta CDR3 rearrangement, sequence reads were collapsed and filtered. For each sample, productive Simpson clonality was calculated as the square root of Simpson's diversity index over productive rearrangements. TCRdb took over this immuneACCESS table, retaining in-frame rearrangements with V and J assigned. Such tables are incomplete; in checked studies, under half of the missing clones stem from an unresolved V gene, and the remainder is unexplained. The DNA gave D and trimming, while V, J and clone size come from that table. Present in this sample are about 250,000 clones, around 89% of which were seen just once. Jointly, the top ten make up roughly 8.6% of the sample.

Participants in the prospective study were enrolled through a virtual design, were aged about 18 to 89 years, and lived in roughly 26 United States geographic areas. In the prospective study, participants were assigned to cohorts based on the clinical history participants reported in a screening survey and a study questionnaire. ImmuneRACE Cohort 3 recovered participants were defined by two consecutive negative NP/OP PCR tests, healthcare professional clearance, or symptom resolution. Mobile phlebotomists in the prospective study collected whole blood, serum and a nasopharyngeal or oropharyngeal swab from every participant. Additional blood draws and questionnaires over an approximately two-month period could optionally be provided by prospective study participants. Blood samples from the prospective study were shipped frozen or at room temperature prior to DNA extraction. Note on this clone: The antigen this receptor binds is unknown. No qualities accompany the bases; no much larger clone lies one base away.

The CDR1 and CDR2 encoded by the germline V gene are SGHTS and YDEGEE. The CDR3 starts with the cysteine, ends with the phenylalanine, and has 15 residues. Of the read, only the CDR3 DNA is kept; its 45 bases are in frame from base 1. Trimming leaves V shorter by 2 bases and J shorter by 2 bases, with the junction holding 5 bases beyond the gene matches. This sequence uses TRBV5-8 and TRBJ2-3; 7 bases in between match TRBD2. The TCR was taken from a man aged 40-49 years who had recovered from COVID-19. The sequenced sample was PBMCs or T cells enriched from blood (not recorded which). The sequenced DNA is TGTGCCAGCAGCTTCGTTAGCGGGTACACAGATACGCAGTATTTT. It translates as CASSFVSGYTDTQYF.